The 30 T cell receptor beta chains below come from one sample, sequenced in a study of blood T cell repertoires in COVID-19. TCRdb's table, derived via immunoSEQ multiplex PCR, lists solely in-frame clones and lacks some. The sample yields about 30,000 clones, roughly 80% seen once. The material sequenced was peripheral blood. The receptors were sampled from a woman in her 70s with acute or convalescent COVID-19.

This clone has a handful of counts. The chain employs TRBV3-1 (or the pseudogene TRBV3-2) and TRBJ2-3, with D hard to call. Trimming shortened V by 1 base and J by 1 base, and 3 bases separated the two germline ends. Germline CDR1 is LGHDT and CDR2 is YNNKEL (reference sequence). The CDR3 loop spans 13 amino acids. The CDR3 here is CASSQVGTDTQYF. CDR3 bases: TGTGCCAGCAGCCAAGTCGGCACAGATACGCAGTATTTT.

CDR3 in amino acids: CASSSTGQGTTDTQYF. DNA for the CDR3: TGTGCCAGCAGCTCAACGGGACAGGGTACCACAGATACGCAGTATTTT. The chain combines TRBV7-3 with TRBJ2-3, with 9 bases aligning to TRBD1. V trimming: 4 bases; J trimming: 2 bases; junction bases outside the gene matches: 7. This CDR3 is built from 16 residues. Germline CDR1 SGHTA, CDR2 FQGTGA.

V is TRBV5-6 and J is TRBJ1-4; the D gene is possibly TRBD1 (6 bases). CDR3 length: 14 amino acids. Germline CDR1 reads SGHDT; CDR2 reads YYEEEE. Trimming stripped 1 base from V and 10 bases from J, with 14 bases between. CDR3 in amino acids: CASSLSQGLGKLFF. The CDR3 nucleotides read TGTGCCAGCAGCTTGTCGCAGGGGCTTGGAAAACTGTTTTTT. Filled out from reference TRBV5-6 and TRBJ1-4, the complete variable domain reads DAGVTQSPTHLIKTRGQQVTLRCSPKSGHDTVSWYQQALGQGPQFIFQYYEEEERQRGNFPDRFSGHQFPNYSSELNVNALLLGDSALYLCASSLSQGLGKLFFGSGTQLSVL.

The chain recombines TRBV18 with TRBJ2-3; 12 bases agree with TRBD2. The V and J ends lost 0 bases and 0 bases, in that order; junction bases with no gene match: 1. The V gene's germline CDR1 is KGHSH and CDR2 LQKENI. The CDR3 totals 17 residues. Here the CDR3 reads CASSPPGLAGSTDTQYF. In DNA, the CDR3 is TGTGCCAGCTCACCACCTGGACTAGCGGGGAGCACAGATACGCAGTATTTT.

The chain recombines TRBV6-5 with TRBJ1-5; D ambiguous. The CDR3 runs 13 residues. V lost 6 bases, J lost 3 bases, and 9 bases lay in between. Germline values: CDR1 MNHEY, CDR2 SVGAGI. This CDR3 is CASRRTVNQPQHF. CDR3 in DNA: TGTGCCAGCAGACGTACAGTCAATCAGCCCCAGCATTTT.

CDR3 in DNA: TGTGCCAGCAGACCGGGCGGGGGGTCTAGCACAGATACGCAGTATTTT. It yields the protein CASRPGGGSSTDTQYF. The rearrangement links TRBV5-4 to TRBJ2-3; 8 nucleotides match TRBD2. The trim removed 5 bases at V and 0 bases at J, leaving 8 bases unmatched. The CDR3 has 16 amino acids. Germline CDR1 and CDR2: SGHNT and YYREEE (reference sequence).

As DNA, the CDR3 is TGTGCCAGCAGCGTATATCCCGGTGAGCAGTTCTTC. It specifies CASSVYPGEQFF. The V and J genes are TRBV9 and TRBJ2-1; D uncertain. The germline V and J ends were trimmed by 1 base and 9 bases, with 8 bases remaining between them. This CDR3 spans 12 amino acids. The germline V gene encodes CDR1 SGDLS and CDR2 YYNGEE.

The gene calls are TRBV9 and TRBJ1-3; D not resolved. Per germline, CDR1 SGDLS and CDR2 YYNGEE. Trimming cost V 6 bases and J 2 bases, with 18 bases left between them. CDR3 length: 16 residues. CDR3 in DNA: TGTGCCAGCACCACGGGCGGGGAAAGGCCTGGAAACACCATATATTTT. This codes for CASTTGGERPGNTIYF.

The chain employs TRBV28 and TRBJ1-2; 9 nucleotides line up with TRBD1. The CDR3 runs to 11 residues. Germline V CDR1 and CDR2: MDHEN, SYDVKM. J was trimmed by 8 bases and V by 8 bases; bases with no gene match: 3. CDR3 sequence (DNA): TGTGCCAGCCGACAGGGGGTGGGCTACACCTTC. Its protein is CASRQGVGYTF.

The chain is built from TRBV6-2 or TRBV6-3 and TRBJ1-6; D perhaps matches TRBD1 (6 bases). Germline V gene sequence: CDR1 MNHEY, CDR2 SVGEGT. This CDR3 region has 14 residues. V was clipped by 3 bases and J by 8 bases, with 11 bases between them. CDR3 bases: TGTGCCAGCAGTTATCTGGACAGAGATTCACCCCTCCACTTT. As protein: CASSYLDRDSPLHF.

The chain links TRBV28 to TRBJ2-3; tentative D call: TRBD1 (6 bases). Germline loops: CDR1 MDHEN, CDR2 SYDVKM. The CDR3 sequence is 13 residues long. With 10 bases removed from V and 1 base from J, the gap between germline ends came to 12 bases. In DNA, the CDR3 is TGTGCCATCACAAACAGGGGCACAGATACGCAGTATTTT. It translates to CAITNRGTDTQYF.

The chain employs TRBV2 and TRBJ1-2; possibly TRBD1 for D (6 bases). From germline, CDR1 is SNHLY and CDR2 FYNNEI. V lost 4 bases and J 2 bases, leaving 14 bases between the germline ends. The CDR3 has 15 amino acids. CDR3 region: CASSGPGTPNYGYTF. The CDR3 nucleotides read TGTGCCAGCAGTGGACCTGGGACACCGAACTATGGCTACACCTTC.

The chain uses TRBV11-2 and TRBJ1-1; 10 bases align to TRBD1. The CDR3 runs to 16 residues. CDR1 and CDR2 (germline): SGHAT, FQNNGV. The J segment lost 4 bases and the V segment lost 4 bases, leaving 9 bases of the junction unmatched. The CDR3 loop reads CASSSLLGQGSTEAFF. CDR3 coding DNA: TGTGCCAGCAGCTCCCTTCTGGGACAGGGGTCCACTGAAGCTTTCTTT. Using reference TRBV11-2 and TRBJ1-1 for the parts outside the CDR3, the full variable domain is EAGVAQSPRYKIIEKRQSVAFWCNPISGHATLYWYQQILGQGPKLLIQFQNNGVVDDSQLPKDRFSAERLKGVDSTLKIQPAKLEDSAVYLCASSSLLGQGSTEAFFGQGTRLTVV.

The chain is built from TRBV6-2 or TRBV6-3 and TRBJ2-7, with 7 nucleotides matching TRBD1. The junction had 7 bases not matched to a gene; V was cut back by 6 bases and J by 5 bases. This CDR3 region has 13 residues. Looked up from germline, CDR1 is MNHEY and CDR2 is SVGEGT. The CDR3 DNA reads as TGTGCCAGCAGCGACAGGGTTGGCAACGAGCAGTACTTC. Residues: CASSDRVGNEQYF.

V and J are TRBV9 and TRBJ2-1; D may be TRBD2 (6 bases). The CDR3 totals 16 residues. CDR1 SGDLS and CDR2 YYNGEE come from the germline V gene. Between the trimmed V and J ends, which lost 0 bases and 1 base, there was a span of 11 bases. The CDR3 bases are TGTGCCAGCAGCGTAGGGGCGGGGCCGTCCTACAATGAGCAGTTCTTC. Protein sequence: CASSVGAGPSYNEQFF.

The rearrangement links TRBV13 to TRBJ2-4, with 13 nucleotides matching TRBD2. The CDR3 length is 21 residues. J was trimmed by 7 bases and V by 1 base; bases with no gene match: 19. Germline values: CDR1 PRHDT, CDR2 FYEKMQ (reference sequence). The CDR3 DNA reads TGTGCCAGCAGCTTAGCTAAACTATCCACCGGACTAGCGGGAGAGTGGAACATTCAGTACTTC. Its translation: CASSLAKLSTGLAGEWNIQYF.

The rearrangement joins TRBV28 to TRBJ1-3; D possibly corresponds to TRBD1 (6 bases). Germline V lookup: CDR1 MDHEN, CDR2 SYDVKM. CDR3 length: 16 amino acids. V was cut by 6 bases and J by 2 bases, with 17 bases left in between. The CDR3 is CASSTILTGTGNTIYF. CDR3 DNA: TGTGCCAGCAGCACCATCTTAACAGGGACTGGAAACACCATATATTTT.

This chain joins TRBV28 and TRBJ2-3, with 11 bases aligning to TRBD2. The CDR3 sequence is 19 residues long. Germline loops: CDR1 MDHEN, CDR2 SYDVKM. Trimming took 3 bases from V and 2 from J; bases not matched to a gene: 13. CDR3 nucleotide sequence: TGTGCCAGCAGTTTCCTGACTAGCGGGGACCGCTATGACACAGATACGCAGTATTTT. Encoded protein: CASSFLTSGDRYDTDTQYF.

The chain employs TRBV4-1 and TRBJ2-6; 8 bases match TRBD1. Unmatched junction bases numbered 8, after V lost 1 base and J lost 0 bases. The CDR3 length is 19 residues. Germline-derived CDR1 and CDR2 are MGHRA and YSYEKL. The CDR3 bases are TGCGCCAGCAGCCAAGCCATCAGGGGGCCGAGCTCTGGGGCCAACGTCCTGACTTTC. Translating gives CASSQAIRGPSSGANVLTF.

As DNA, the CDR3 is TGTGCCAGCAGCTTATCGGGACTAGCGGTGAACTCGACCACCACAGATACGCAGTATTTT. This sequence encodes CASSLSGLAVNSTTTDTQYF. The rearrangement uses TRBV11-3 and TRBJ2-3; TRBD2 matches 11 bases. V gave up 2 bases and J gave up 2 bases; unmatched junction bases: 15. The CDR3 totals 20 residues. Germline CDR1 is SGHNT and CDR2 is YENEEA.

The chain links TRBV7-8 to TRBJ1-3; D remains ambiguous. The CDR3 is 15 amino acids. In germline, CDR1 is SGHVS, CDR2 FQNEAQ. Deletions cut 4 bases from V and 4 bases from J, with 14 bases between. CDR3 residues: CASSSTSGTGNTIYF. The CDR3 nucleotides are TGTGCCAGCAGCTCCACCTCGGGTACCGGAAACACCATATATTTT.

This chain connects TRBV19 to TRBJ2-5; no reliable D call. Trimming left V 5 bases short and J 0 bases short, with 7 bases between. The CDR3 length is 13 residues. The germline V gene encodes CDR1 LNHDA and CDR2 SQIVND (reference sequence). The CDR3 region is CASSGVYQETQYF. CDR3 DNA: TGTGCCAGTAGTGGAGTGTACCAAGAGACCCAGTACTTC.

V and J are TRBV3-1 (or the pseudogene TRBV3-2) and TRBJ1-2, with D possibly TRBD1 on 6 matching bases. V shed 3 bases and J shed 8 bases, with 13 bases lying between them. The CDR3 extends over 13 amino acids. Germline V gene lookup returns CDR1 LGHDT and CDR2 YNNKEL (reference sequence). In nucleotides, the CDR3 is TGTGCCAGCAGCCATTCAGGGGCCGGGGGCTACACCTTC. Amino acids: CASSHSGAGGYTF.

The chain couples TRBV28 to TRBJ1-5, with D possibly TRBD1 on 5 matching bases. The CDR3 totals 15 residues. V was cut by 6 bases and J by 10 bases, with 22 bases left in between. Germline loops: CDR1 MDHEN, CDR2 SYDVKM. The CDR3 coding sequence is TGTGCCAGCAGCCGGGGGGGGAGGTCCTATGGACCCCAGCATTTT. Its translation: CASSRGGRSYGPQHF.

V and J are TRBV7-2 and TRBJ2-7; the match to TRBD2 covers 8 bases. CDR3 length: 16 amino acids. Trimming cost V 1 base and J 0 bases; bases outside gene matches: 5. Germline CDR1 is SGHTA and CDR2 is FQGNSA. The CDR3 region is CASSLVGGGSSYEQYF. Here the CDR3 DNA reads TGTGCCAGCAGCTTAGTGGGCGGGGGGAGCTCCTACGAGCAGTACTTC.

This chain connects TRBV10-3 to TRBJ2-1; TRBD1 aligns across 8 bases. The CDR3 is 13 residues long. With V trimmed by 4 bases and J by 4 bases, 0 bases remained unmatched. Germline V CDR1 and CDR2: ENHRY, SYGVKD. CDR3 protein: CAISGTGYNEQFF. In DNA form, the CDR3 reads TGTGCCATCAGTGGGACAGGGTACAATGAGCAGTTCTTC.

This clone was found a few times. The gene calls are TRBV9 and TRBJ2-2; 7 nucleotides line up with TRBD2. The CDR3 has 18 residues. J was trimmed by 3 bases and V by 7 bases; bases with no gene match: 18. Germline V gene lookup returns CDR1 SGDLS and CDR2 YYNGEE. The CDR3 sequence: CASPLSLRRENDTGELFF. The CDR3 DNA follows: TGTGCCAGCCCGCTCTCCCTACGGCGGGAGAACGACACCGGGGAGCTGTTTTTT.

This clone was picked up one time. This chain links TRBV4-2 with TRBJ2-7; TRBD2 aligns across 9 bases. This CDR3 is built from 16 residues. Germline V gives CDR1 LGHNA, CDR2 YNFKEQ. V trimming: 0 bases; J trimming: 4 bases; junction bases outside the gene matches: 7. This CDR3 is CASSQDKPSGAYEQYF. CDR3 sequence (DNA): TGTGCCAGCAGCCAAGATAAGCCTAGCGGGGCATACGAGCAGTACTTC.

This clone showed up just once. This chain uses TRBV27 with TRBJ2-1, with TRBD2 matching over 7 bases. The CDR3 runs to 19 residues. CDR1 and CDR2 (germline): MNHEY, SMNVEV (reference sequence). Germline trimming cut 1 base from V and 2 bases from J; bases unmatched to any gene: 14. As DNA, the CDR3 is TGTGCCAGCAGTTTATTGGCTAGCGGAATCATGGGCACCTACAATGAGCAGTTCTTC. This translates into CASSLLASGIMGTYNEQFF.

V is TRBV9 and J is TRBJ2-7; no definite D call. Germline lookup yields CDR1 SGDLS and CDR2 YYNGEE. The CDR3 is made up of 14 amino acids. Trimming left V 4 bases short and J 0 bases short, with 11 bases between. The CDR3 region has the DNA TGTGCCAGCAGCCCCATCGTCAGCTCCTACGAGCAGTACTTC. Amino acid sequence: CASSPIVSSYEQYF.